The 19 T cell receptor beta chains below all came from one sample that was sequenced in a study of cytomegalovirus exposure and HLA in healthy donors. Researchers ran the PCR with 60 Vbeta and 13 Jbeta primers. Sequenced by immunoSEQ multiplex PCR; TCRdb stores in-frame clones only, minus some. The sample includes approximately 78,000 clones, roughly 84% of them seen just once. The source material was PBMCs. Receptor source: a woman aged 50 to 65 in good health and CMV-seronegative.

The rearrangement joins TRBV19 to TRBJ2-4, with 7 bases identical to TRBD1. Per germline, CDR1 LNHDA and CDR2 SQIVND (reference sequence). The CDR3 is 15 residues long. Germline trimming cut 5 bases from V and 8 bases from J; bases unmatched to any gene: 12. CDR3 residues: CASSPRQGKFDIQYF. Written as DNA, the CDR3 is TGTGCCAGTAGTCCGAGACAGGGTAAGTTCGACATTCAGTACTTC.

This CDR3 reads CASSLAGQISSSYNSPLHF. CDR3 nucleotides: TGTGCCAGCTCACTCGCGGGACAGATATCGAGCTCCTATAATTCACCCCTCCACTTT. This chain uses TRBV18 with TRBJ1-6; the match to TRBD1 covers 7 bases. The V segment lost 4 bases and the J segment 0 bases; nucleotides outside the gene matches: 12. Germline loops: CDR1 KGHSH, CDR2 LQKENI. This CDR3 region has 19 residues.

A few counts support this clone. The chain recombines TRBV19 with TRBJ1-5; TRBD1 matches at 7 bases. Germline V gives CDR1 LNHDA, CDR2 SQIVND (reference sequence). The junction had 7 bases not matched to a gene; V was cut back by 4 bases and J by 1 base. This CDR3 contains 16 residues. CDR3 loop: CASSTSHRGSNQPQHF. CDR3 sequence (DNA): TGTGCCAGTAGTACTTCACACAGGGGCAGCAATCAGCCCCAGCATTTT. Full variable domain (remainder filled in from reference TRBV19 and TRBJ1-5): DGGITQSPKYLFRKEGQNVTLSCEQNLNHDAMYWYRQDPGQGLRLIYYSQIVNDFQKGDIAEGYSVSREKKESFPLTVTSAQKNPTAFYLCASSTSHRGSNQPQHFGDGTRLSIL.

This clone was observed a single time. The CDR3 coding sequence is TGTGCCAGCAGTGAAGAGGGAGCGGGAGTTGGGGATGAGCAGTTCTTC. Amino acid sequence: CASSEEGAGVGDEQFF. V is TRBV2 and J is TRBJ2-1, with TRBD2 matching 8 bases. Germline V lookup: CDR1 SNHLY, CDR2 FYNNEI. V was pared by 1 base and J by 8 bases, with 10 bases of the junction left unmatched. The CDR3 has 16 amino acids.

CDR3 loop: CASSSQGDTQYF. The CDR3 region has the DNA TGCGCCAGCAGCTCACAGGGAGATACGCAGTATTTT. The chain is built from TRBV5-1 and TRBJ2-3; weak D call: TRBD1 (6 bases). The CDR3 has 12 amino acids. CDR1 and CDR2 (germline): SGHRS, YFSETQ. V was trimmed by 3 bases and J by 5 bases, leaving 7 bases between them.

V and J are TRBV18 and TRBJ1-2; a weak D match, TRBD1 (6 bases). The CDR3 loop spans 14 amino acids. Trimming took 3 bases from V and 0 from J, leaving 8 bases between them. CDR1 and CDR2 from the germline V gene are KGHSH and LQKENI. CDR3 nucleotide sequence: TGTGCCAGCTCACCTCAGGGGACTAACTATGGCTACACCTTC. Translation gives CASSPQGTNYGYTF.

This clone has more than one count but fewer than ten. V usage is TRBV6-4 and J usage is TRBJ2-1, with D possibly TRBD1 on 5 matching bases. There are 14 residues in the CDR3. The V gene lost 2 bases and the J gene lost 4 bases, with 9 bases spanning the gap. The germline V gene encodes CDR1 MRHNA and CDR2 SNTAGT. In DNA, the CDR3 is TGTGCCAGCAGTGACATGGCAGGGTACAATGAGCAGTTCTTC. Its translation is CASSDMAGYNEQFF.

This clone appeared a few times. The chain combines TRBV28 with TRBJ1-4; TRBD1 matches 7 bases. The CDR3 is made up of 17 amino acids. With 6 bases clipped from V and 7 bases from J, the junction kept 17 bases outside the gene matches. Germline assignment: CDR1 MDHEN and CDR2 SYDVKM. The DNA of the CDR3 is TGTGCCAGCAGGCCCCCGGTTGGAGGGGGCGGTGGTGAAAAACTGTTTTTT. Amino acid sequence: CASRPPVGGGGGEKLFF.

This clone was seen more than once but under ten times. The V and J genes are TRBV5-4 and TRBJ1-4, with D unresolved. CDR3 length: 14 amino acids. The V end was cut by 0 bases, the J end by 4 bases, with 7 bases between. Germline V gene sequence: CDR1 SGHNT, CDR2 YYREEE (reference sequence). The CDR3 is CASSLDGINEKLFF. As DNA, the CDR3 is TGTGCCAGCAGCTTGGATGGCATTAATGAAAAACTGTTTTTT.

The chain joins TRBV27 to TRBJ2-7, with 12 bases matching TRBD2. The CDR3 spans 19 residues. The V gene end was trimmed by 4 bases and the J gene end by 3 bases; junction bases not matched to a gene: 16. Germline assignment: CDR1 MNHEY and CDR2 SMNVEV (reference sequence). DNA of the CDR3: TGTGCCAGCAGTTCCCTTACTAGCGGGAGGCCATCAAGAGGCTACGAGCAGTACTTC. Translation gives CASSSLTSGRPSRGYEQYF.

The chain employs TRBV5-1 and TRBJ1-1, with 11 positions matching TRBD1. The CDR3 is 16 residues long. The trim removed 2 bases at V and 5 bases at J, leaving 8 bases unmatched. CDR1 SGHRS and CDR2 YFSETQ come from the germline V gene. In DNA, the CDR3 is TGCGCCAGCAGCTTCGGCGGACAGGGGGCGCGTACTGAAGCTTTCTTT. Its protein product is CASSFGGQGARTEAFF.

This CDR3 is CASKGQGSNQPQHF. The DNA of the CDR3 is TGTGCCAGTAAGGGCCAGGGTAGCAATCAGCCCCAGCATTTT. V gene TRBV19 combines with J gene TRBJ1-5, with D possibly matching TRBD1 (5 bases). Trimming stripped 7 bases from V and 0 bases from J, with 10 bases between. The CDR3 runs 14 residues. CDR1 and CDR2 from the germline V gene are LNHDA and SQIVND (reference sequence).

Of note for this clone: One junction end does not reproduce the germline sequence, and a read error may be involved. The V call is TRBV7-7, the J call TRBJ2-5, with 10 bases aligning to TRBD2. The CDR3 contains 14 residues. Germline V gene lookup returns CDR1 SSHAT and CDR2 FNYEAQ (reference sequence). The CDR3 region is CASSLTSGVETQYF. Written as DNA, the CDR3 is TGTGCTAGCAGCTTAACTAGCGGGGTAGAGACCCAGTACTTC. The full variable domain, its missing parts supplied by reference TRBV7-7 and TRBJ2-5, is GAGVSQSPRYKVTKRGQDVTLRCDPISSHATLYWYQQALGQGPEFLTYFNYEAQPDKSGLPSDRFSAERPEGSISTLTIQRTEQRDSAMYRCASSLTSGVETQYFGPGTRLLVL.

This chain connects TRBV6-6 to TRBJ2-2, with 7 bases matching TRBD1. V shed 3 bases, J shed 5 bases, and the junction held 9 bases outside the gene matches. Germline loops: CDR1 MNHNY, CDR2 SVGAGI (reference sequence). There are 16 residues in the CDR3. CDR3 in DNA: TGTGCCAGCAGTTATCCGACAGGGAGTAATACCGGGGAGCTGTTTTTT. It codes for CASSYPTGSNTGELFF.

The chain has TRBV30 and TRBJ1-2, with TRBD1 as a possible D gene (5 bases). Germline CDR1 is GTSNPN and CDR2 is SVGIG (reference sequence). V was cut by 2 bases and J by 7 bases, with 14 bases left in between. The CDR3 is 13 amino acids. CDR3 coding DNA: TGTGCCTGGAGTAGATCCAGAAGGGGTGGCTACACCTTC. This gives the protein CAWSRSRRGGYTF.

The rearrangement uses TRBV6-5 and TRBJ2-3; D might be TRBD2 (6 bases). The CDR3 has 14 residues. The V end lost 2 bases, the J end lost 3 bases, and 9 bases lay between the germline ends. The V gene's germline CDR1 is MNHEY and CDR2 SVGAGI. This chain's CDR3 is CASSYAGNTDTQYF. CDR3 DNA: TGTGCCAGCAGTTACGCGGGAAATACAGATACGCAGTATTTT.

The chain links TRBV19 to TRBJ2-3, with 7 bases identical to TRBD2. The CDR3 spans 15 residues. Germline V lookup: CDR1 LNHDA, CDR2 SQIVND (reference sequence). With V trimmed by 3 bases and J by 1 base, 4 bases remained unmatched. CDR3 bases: TGTGCCAGTAGTATTGCTCTAGCGGGCACAGATACGCAGTATTTT. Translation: CASSIALAGTDTQYF.

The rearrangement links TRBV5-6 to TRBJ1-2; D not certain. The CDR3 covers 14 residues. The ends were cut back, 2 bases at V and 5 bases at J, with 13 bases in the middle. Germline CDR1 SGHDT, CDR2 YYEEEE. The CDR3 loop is CASSFLFGEYGYTF. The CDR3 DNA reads TGTGCCAGCAGCTTCCTCTTCGGGGAGTATGGCTACACCTTC.

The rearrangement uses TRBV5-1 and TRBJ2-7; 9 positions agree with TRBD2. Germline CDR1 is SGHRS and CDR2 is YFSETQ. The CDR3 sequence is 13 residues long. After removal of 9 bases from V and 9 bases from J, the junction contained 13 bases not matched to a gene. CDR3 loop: CANWGRGGVWQYV. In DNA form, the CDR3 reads TGCGCCAACTGGGGGCGGGGGGGTGTTTGGCAGTACGTC.